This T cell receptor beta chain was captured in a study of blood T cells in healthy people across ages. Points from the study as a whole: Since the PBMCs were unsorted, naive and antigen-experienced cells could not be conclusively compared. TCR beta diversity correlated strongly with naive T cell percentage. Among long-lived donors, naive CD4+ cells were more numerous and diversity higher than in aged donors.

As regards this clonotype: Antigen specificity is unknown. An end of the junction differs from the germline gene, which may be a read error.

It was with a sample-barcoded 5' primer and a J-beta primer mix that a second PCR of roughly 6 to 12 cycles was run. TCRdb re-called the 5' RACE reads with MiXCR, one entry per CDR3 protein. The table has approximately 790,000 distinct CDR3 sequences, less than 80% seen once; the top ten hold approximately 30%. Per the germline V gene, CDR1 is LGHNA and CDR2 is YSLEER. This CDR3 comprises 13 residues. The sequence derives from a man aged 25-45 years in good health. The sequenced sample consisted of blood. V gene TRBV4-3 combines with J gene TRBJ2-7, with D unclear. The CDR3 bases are TGTGCCAGCAGCCAAGACCCCACCTACGAGCAGTACTTC. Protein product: CASSQDPTYEQYF.